The 20 T cell receptor beta chains below all came from one sample that was sequenced in a study of memory CD4+ T cells and cytomegalovirus serostatus. Repertoires were generated with immunoSEQ multiplex PCR, while TCRdb's copy carries only in-frame clones and drops some. The sample has tens of thousands of clones, under 90% seen once; the top ten hold about 0.6%. The sort gate was single viable CD3+CD4+CD8-CD45RO+ cells for memory CD4+ T cells. Sequencing was done on a sample of memory CD4+ T cells from blood. These receptors originate from an adult in good health and CMV-seronegative.

J is TRBJ1-1 and V is TRBV11-1; 9 bases agree with TRBD1. The V and J ends lost 5 bases and 2 bases, in that order; junction bases with no gene match: 3. Germline loops: CDR1 SGHAT, CDR2 FQDESV (reference sequence). CDR3 length equals 14 residues. In DNA form, the CDR3 reads TGTGCCAGCAGCGTCACAGGGGGCAACACTGAAGCTTTCTTT. It translates to CASSVTGGNTEAFF.

This clone was detected a few times. This sequence joins TRBV5-6 and TRBJ2-6; the D gene is possibly TRBD2 (5 bases). There are 18 residues in the CDR3. Germline-derived CDR1 and CDR2 are SGHDT and YYEEEE. V was shortened by 1 base and J by 0 bases, with 14 bases between the two germline ends. CDR3 protein: CASSLPAGGLSGANVLTF. DNA for the CDR3: TGTGCCAGCAGCTTGCCGGCGGGCGGACTCTCTGGGGCCAACGTCCTGACTTTC. Looking up the rest from reference TRBV5-6 and TRBJ2-6 gives the full variable domain: DAGVTQSPTHLIKTRGQQVTLRCSPKSGHDTVSWYQQALGQGPQFIFQYYEEEERQRGNFPDRFSGHQFPNYSSELNVNALLLGDSALYLCASSLPAGGLSGANVLTFGAGSRLTVL.

The chain recombines TRBV7-9 with TRBJ2-3, with TRBD2 identical over 9 bases. Germline V gives CDR1 SEHNR, CDR2 FQNEAQ (reference sequence). V gave up 4 bases and J gave up 3 bases; unmatched junction bases: 8. The CDR3 extends over 16 amino acids. The CDR3 bases are TGTGCCAGCAGCTCCGGACTAGCGTCTCATACAGATACGCAGTATTTT. This translates into CASSSGLASHTDTQYF.

This clone has just a few counts. The chain combines TRBV9 with TRBJ2-7, with D possibly TRBD2 on 5 matching bases. Trimming cost V 0 bases and J 3 bases, with 10 bases left between them. CDR3 size: 14 residues. CDR1 and CDR2 from the germline V gene are SGDLS and YYNGEE. The DNA of the CDR3 is TGTGCCAGCAGCGTAGCTAGCAGCGGCTACGAGCAGTACTTC. Protein: CASSVASSGYEQYF. Combining the CDR3 with reference TRBV9 and TRBJ2-7 gives the whole variable domain DSGVTQTPKHLITATGQRVTLRCSPRSGDLSVYWYQQSLDQGLQFLIQYYNGEERAKGNILERFSAQQFPDLHSELNLSSLELGDSALYFCASSVASSGYEQYFGPGTRLTVT.

The chain combines TRBV28 with TRBJ1-2, with a weak D call TRBD1 (5 bases). V was trimmed by 3 bases and J by 1 base, leaving 12 bases between them. The germline gives CDR1 MDHEN, CDR2 SYDVKM. There are 15 residues in the CDR3. This CDR3 is CASSFFLQGNYGYTF. The CDR3 DNA sequence: TGTGCCAGCAGTTTTTTCCTTCAGGGTAACTATGGCTACACCTTC.

This chain connects TRBV19 to TRBJ1-4, with 7 bases matching TRBD1. Germline values: CDR1 LNHDA, CDR2 SQIVND (reference sequence). The CDR3 has 15 residues. V dropped 5 bases and J dropped 8; count of bases not matched to a gene: 11. The CDR3 protein is CASSSQGGWDEKLFF. CDR3 bases: TGTGCCAGTAGTTCTCAGGGGGGATGGGACGAAAAACTGTTTTTT.

The V and J genes are TRBV2 and TRBJ2-7, with 12 positions matching TRBD2. Germline CDR1 and CDR2: SNHLY and FYNNEI. V was clipped by 10 bases and J by 5 bases; unmatched bases: 12. This CDR3 is 15 amino acids long. CDR3: CATAVETSGGHEQYF. The CDR3 DNA sequence: TGTGCCACCGCGGTCGAGACTAGCGGGGGCCACGAGCAGTACTTC.

The genes are TRBV7-3 and TRBJ1-1; a weak D match, TRBD1 (5 bases). This CDR3 is 13 amino acids long. Germline V CDR1 and CDR2: SGHTA, FQGTGA. V was trimmed by 5 bases and J by 1 base, leaving 8 bases between them. CDR3 nucleotide sequence: TGTGCCAGCAGCGATCAGGGGAACACTGAAGCTTTCTTT. It yields the protein CASSDQGNTEAFF.

The chain joins TRBV6-6 to TRBJ2-3; 8 bases are shared with TRBD1. Losses at the gene ends were 6 bases for V and 4 bases for J; bases not matched to a gene: 3. The germline V gene encodes CDR1 MNHNY and CDR2 SVGAGI (reference sequence). This CDR3 spans 13 amino acids. CDR3 in amino acids: CASRDRDADTQYF. The CDR3 nucleotides are TGTGCCAGCAGGGACAGGGACGCAGATACGCAGTATTTT.

The CDR3 bases are TGCGCCAGCAGCCGGGCGGGCCGACAGAACACTGAAGCTTTCTTT. Its translation is CASSRAGRQNTEAFF. The V call is TRBV5-1, the J call TRBJ1-1; D unclear. The CDR3 extends over 15 amino acids. The germline V gene encodes CDR1 SGHRS and CDR2 YFSETQ. V was clipped by 4 bases and J by 1 base, with 14 bases between them.

This chain joins TRBV5-1 and TRBJ2-7; 11 bases are a match to TRBD2. This CDR3 comprises 16 residues. CDR1 and CDR2 from the germline V gene are SGHRS and YFSETQ. J gave up 2 bases and V 0 bases, and 4 bases lay outside the gene matches. The CDR3 protein is CASSLGLAGGTYEQYF. The CDR3, as DNA: TGCGCCAGCAGCTTGGGGCTAGCGGGGGGTACCTACGAGCAGTACTTC.

This chain joins TRBV7-9 and TRBJ2-3; a possible D gene is TRBD2 (6 bases). The germline CDR1 and CDR2 sequences are SEHNR and FQNEAQ (reference sequence). The CDR3 has 15 residues. V was clipped by 5 bases and J by 5 bases, with 17 bases between them. CDR3 loop: CASSLGRGLGDTQYF. The CDR3 DNA sequence: TGTGCCAGCAGCCTAGGCCGGGGGTTAGGAGATACGCAGTATTTT.

The genes are TRBV9 and TRBJ1-2; no firm D call. V lost 2 bases and J lost 4, with 18 bases in between. The CDR3 totals 16 residues. In germline, CDR1 is SGDLS, CDR2 YYNGEE. CDR3 sequence: CASSVFDRSSGYGYTF. The CDR3 coding sequence is TGTGCCAGCAGCGTGTTTGACCGGTCAAGCGGCTATGGCTACACCTTC.

This sequence joins TRBV7-2 and TRBJ1-1, with a weak D call TRBD1 (5 bases). Germline V gene data show CDR1 as SGHTA and CDR2 as FQGNSA. This CDR3 region has 14 residues. Between the trimmed V and J ends, which lost 7 bases and 5 bases, there was a span of 17 bases. This CDR3 reads CASTVGVVGTEAFF. CDR3 in DNA: TGTGCCAGCACCGTGGGGGTGGTCGGGACTGAAGCTTTCTTT.

The chain links TRBV6-6 to TRBJ1-6; weak D call: TRBD1 (5 bases). The germline gives CDR1 MNHNY, CDR2 SVGAGI (reference sequence). This CDR3 is built from 13 residues. V was pared by 10 bases and J by 10 bases, with 17 bases between. The CDR3 here is CATTGEFVSPLHF. For the CDR3, the DNA is TGTGCCACGACGGGGGAGTTTGTCTCACCCCTCCACTTT.

This chain links TRBV6-5 with TRBJ2-3; D uncertain. V was trimmed by 6 bases and J by 4 bases, leaving 5 bases between them. Germline values: CDR1 MNHEY, CDR2 SVGAGI. The length of the CDR3 is 11 residues. The CDR3 loop is CASRRSDTQYF. The DNA for the CDR3 is TGTGCCAGCAGACGGTCAGATACGCAGTATTTT.

CDR3 in amino acids: CASSPDGTPSTDTQYF. CDR3 sequence (DNA): TGCGCCAGCAGCCCGGACGGGACACCTAGCACAGATACGCAGTATTTT. This chain connects TRBV5-1 to TRBJ2-3; tentatively, D is TRBD1 (6 bases). V was cut by 4 bases and J by 0 bases, with 15 bases left in between. The CDR3 covers 16 residues. Germline CDR1 SGHRS, CDR2 YFSETQ.

This chain joins TRBV4-2 and TRBJ1-6; D gene ambiguous. From germline, CDR1 is LGHNA and CDR2 YNFKEQ. Trimming pared 0 bases from V and 0 bases from J, leaving 15 bases between. The CDR3 contains 19 residues. The CDR3 loop reads CASSQDRWTESSYNSPLHF. The DNA for the CDR3 is TGTGCCAGCAGCCAAGATCGTTGGACCGAGAGCTCCTATAATTCACCCCTCCACTTT.

The CDR3 DNA sequence: TGTGCCAGCAGCCAGGGACAGGGAAGCATCTCCTACGAGCAGTACTTC. It encodes CASSQGQGSISYEQYF. The chain links TRBV4-2 to TRBJ2-7; 9 bases agree with TRBD1. This CDR3 contains 16 residues. Trimming removed 3 bases from V and 0 bases from J; junction bases left unmatched: 6. Germline assignment: CDR1 LGHNA and CDR2 YNFKEQ.

V and J are TRBV18 and TRBJ2-5, with TRBD1 matching over 9 bases. The CDR3 covers 17 residues. Germline V gene lookup returns CDR1 KGHSH and CDR2 LQKENI. Germline trimming cut 0 bases from V and 4 bases from J; bases unmatched to any gene: 9. CDR3 DNA: TGTGCCAGCTCACCACCACAGTCCGGGACAGGGCGAGAGACCCAGTACTTC. This codes for CASSPPQSGTGRETQYF. Together with reference TRBV18 and TRBJ2-5, the CDR3 gives the full variable domain: NAGVMQNPRHLVRRRGQEARLRCSPMKGHSHVYWYRQLPEEGLKFMVYLQKENIIDESGMPKERFSAEFPKEGPSILRIQQVVRGDSAAYFCASSPPQSGTGRETQYFGPGTRLLVL.